This is a list of T cell receptor beta chains from one sample in a study of OX40 agonist ivuxolimab in advanced cancers. Clones were read by immunoSEQ multiplex PCR, and TCRdb kept only the in-frame ones, dropping some. The table records approximately 75,000 clones, roughly 78% of them present only once. Sequencing was performed on CD4+ or CD8+ T cells sorted from blood, taken in a trial of the OX40 agonist ivuxolimab. These receptors originate from an adult with an advanced solid tumor such as melanoma, head and neck, liver or kidney cancer. Each CDR3 is given with its conserved first and last residue. Each record gives: CDR3 DNA, CDR3 protein, J gene, clone size, D gene, V gene. A D gene is named only where the DNA matches it firmly. For some rows the clone size is stated as once, few or many, or as a class when expanded; others skip it.

CDR3 DNA: TGTGCCAGTACCATTAGCGGGGGGCCCCCCGGGGAGCTGTTTTTT
CDR3 protein: CASTISGGPPGELFF
J gene: TRBJ2-2
clone size: .
D gene: TRBD2
V gene: TRBV19

CDR3 DNA: TGTGCCAGCAGCCCCCGTCGACAGGGGGGCTATGGCTACACCTTC
CDR3 protein: CASSPRRQGGYGYTF
J gene: TRBJ1-2
clone size: .
D gene: TRBD1
V gene: TRBV27

CDR3 DNA: TGTGCCAGCAGCTTGGGGAGCGGTTTTGGGAGCTACACCTTC
CDR3 protein: CASSLGSGFGSYTF
J gene: TRBJ1-2
clone size: .
D gene: .
V gene: TRBV5-8

CDR3 DNA: TGTGCCAGCAGCTCACAGGCTCCTGGAAACACCATATATTTT
CDR3 protein: CASSSQAPGNTIYF
J gene: TRBJ1-3
clone size: medium-sized
D gene: .
V gene: TRBV7-2

CDR3 DNA: TGTGCCAGCAGCCCACAGGGGGGTAGTGGCTACACCTTC
CDR3 protein: CASSPQGGSGYTF
J gene: TRBJ1-2
clone size: .
D gene: TRBD1
V gene: TRBV7-2

CDR3 DNA: TGCGCCAGCAGCCCCCCGGGACTAGCGCCCTACGAGCAGTACTTC
CDR3 protein: CASSPPGLAPYEQYF
J gene: TRBJ2-7
clone size: .
D gene: TRBD2
V gene: TRBV4-1

CDR3 DNA: TGTGCCAGCAGTTACAGCAGGGGGTTCGGGCGCGAGCAGTACTTC
CDR3 protein: CASSYSRGFGREQYF
J gene: TRBJ2-7
clone size: .
D gene: TRBD1
V gene: TRBV28

CDR3 DNA: TGTGCCAGCAGAATTCGGGGGGCTGGCGAGCAGTACTTC
CDR3 protein: CASRIRGAGEQYF
J gene: TRBJ2-7
clone size: .
D gene: .
V gene: TRBV6-6

CDR3 DNA: TGTGCCTGGATGTACGGGTCGGGGAACACTGAAGCTTTCTTT
CDR3 protein: CAWMYGSGNTEAFF
J gene: TRBJ1-1
clone size: .
D gene: .
V gene: TRBV30

CDR3 DNA: TGTGCCAGCAGCTTAACGGACCGGGACGAGCAGTACTTC
CDR3 protein: CASSLTDRDEQYF
J gene: TRBJ2-7
clone size: .
D gene: .
V gene: TRBV7-9

CDR3 DNA: TGTGCCAGCAGTTCGAACCATTACACCGGGACAGGGCCCAATCAGCCCCAGCATTTT
CDR3 protein: CASSSNHYTGTGPNQPQHF
J gene: TRBJ1-5
clone size: few
D gene: TRBD1
V gene: TRBV27

CDR3 DNA: TGCGCCAGCAGCCTTGGACTTATAGAGACCCAGTACTTC
CDR3 protein: CASSLGLIETQYF
J gene: TRBJ2-5
clone size: .
D gene: .
V gene: TRBV4-1

CDR3 DNA: TGCGCCAGCAGCCCCGTTCATGGCTTGGGTGAGCAGTTCTTC
CDR3 protein: CASSPVHGLGEQFF
J gene: TRBJ2-1
clone size: .
D gene: .
V gene: TRBV4-1

CDR3 DNA: TGCGCCAGCAGCCGCCTCGGCGGCCAGGGGACCCACGAGCAGTACTTC
CDR3 protein: CASSRLGGQGTHEQYF
J gene: TRBJ2-7
clone size: .
D gene: .
V gene: TRBV5-1

CDR3 DNA: TGTGCCAGCAGCTTAGACGGATACACAGATACGCAGTATTTT
CDR3 protein: CASSLDGYTDTQYF
J gene: TRBJ2-3
clone size: .
D gene: .
V gene: TRBV11-3

CDR3 DNA: TGTGCCAGCAGTTTATTGGAGAACTATGGCTACACCTTC
CDR3 protein: CASSLLENYGYTF
J gene: TRBJ1-2
clone size: few
D gene: .
V gene: TRBV28

CDR3 DNA: TGTGCCAGCAGCTTAGCATCGGCTCAAGAGACCCAGTACTTC
CDR3 protein: CASSLASAQETQYF
J gene: TRBJ2-5
clone size: .
D gene: .
V gene: TRBV7-2

CDR3 DNA: TGTGCCAGTAGTATCGGACTAGCGGGAGGAATGGATGAGCAGTTCTTC
CDR3 protein: CASSIGLAGGMDEQFF
J gene: TRBJ2-1
clone size: .
D gene: TRBD2
V gene: TRBV19

CDR3 DNA: TGTGCCAGTAGTCCCCGGCACAGGGGCAATCAGCCCCAGCATTTT
CDR3 protein: CASSPRHRGNQPQHF
J gene: TRBJ1-5
clone size: .
D gene: .
V gene: TRBV19

CDR3 DNA: TGTGCCAGCCTGGACAGGGCCCTCTATAATTCACCCCTCCACTTT
CDR3 protein: CASLDRALYNSPLHF
J gene: TRBJ1-6
clone size: .
D gene: TRBD1
V gene: TRBV6-5

CDR3 DNA: TGCGCCAGCAGCAGGGGGGGACAGACCCCCCGGGACACTGAAGCTTTCTTT
CDR3 protein: CASSRGGQTPRDTEAFF
J gene: TRBJ1-1
clone size: few
D gene: TRBD1
V gene: TRBV5-1

CDR3 DNA: TGTGCCAGCAGCGCCCAAGCGACAGGGGGCTACAATGAGCAGTTCTTC
CDR3 protein: CASSAQATGGYNEQFF
J gene: TRBJ2-1
clone size: .
D gene: TRBD1
V gene: TRBV7-2

CDR3 DNA: TGTGCCAACGGGGGACAGAGTTACAATGAGCAGTTCTTC
CDR3 protein: CANGGQSYNEQFF
J gene: TRBJ2-1
clone size: .
D gene: .
V gene: TRBV28

CDR3 DNA: TGTGCCAGTAGTTCCCGCCGGGACAGCCCTCTAGAAAAACTGTTTTTT
CDR3 protein: CASSSRRDSPLEKLFF
J gene: TRBJ1-4
clone size: once
D gene: TRBD1
V gene: TRBV19

CDR3 DNA: TGCAGTGCTAGTAGAGACACTGAAGCTTTCTTT
CDR3 protein: CSASRDTEAFF
J gene: TRBJ1-1
clone size: .
D gene: .
V gene: TRBV20-1

CDR3 DNA: TGTGCCAGCAGTGCCTTGACAGGGAACGGCGCTGAAGCTTTCTTT
CDR3 protein: CASSALTGNGAEAFF
J gene: TRBJ1-1
clone size: .
D gene: TRBD1
V gene: TRBV6-1

CDR3 DNA: TGTGCCAGCAGCTTCATGGTTCCCGAGGCCCCTGGAAACACCATATATTTT
CDR3 protein: CASSFMVPEAPGNTIYF
J gene: TRBJ1-3
clone size: .
D gene: .
V gene: TRBV5-6

CDR3 DNA: TGTGCCAGCAGCGCCGACAGGGGGCCGATCCACGAGCAGTACTTC
CDR3 protein: CASSADRGPIHEQYF
J gene: TRBJ2-7
clone size: .
D gene: TRBD1
V gene: TRBV2

CDR3 DNA: TGTGCCTGGGCAGCCGGACGTAAGAACACTGAAGCTTTCTTT
CDR3 protein: CAWAAGRKNTEAFF
J gene: TRBJ1-1
clone size: few
D gene: .
V gene: TRBV30

CDR3 DNA: TGCAGCGTTAGAGGGAACCAGTACAATGAGCAGTTCTTC
CDR3 protein: CSVRGNQYNEQFF
J gene: TRBJ2-1
clone size: .
D gene: .
V gene: TRBV29-1

CDR3 DNA: TGTGCCGGCAGCAGGACCCATAACCCGTTAGATACGCAGTATTTT
CDR3 protein: CAGSRTHNPLDTQYF
J gene: TRBJ2-3
clone size: .
D gene: .
V gene: TRBV19

CDR3 DNA: TGCGCCAGCAGCTTGGTTTATAGCGGAATAATTGGGACCTACGAGCAGTACTTC
CDR3 protein: CASSLVYSGIIGTYEQYF
J gene: TRBJ2-7
clone size: .
D gene: .
V gene: TRBV5-1

CDR3 DNA: TGTGCCAGCAGTTACTCGAACCGGGGGCCCTACAATGAGCAGTTCTTC
CDR3 protein: CASSYSNRGPYNEQFF
J gene: TRBJ2-1
clone size: .
D gene: .
V gene: TRBV6-5

CDR3 DNA: TGTGCCAGCAGTTACTCAAGGCGCTACGAGCAGTACTTC
CDR3 protein: CASSYSRRYEQYF
J gene: TRBJ2-7
clone size: .
D gene: .
V gene: TRBV6-5

CDR3 DNA: TGTGCCAGCAGTTACGGGACTCGGGGCACTGAAGCTTTCTTT
CDR3 protein: CASSYGTRGTEAFF
J gene: TRBJ1-1
clone size: .
D gene: .
V gene: TRBV6-5

CDR3 DNA: TGTGCCAGCAGCATACAAGACTCTGGAAACACCATATATTTT
CDR3 protein: CASSIQDSGNTIYF
J gene: TRBJ1-3
clone size: .
D gene: .
V gene: TRBV6-1

CDR3 DNA: TGCGCCAGCAGCCCTGGGCGAGGGGCTGGGGCCAACGTCCTGACTTTC
CDR3 protein: CASSPGRGAGANVLTF
J gene: TRBJ2-6
clone size: .
D gene: .
V gene: TRBV4-1

CDR3 DNA: TGTGCCAGCAGTTACTCGTGGGACAGCAACGAGCAGTACTTC
CDR3 protein: CASSYSWDSNEQYF
J gene: TRBJ2-7
clone size: .
D gene: TRBD1
V gene: TRBV6-6

CDR3 DNA: TGTGCCAGCACCGCAGGGTTTTCAGATACGCAGTATTTT
CDR3 protein: CASTAGFSDTQYF
J gene: TRBJ2-3
clone size: .
D gene: .
V gene: TRBV9

CDR3 DNA: TGTGCCAGCTCAGAGGCAGTTGTCTACGAGCAGTACTTC
CDR3 protein: CASSEAVVYEQYF
J gene: TRBJ2-7
clone size: .
D gene: .
V gene: TRBV18

CDR3 DNA: TGTGCCAGCAGCCTCGGACTGAGCACAGATACGCAGTATTTT
CDR3 protein: CASSLGLSTDTQYF
J gene: TRBJ2-3
clone size: few
D gene: .
V gene: TRBV11-2

CDR3 DNA: TGCGCCAGCAGCTTGGGCGGGGGGATGCGCACAGATACGCAGTATTTT
CDR3 protein: CASSLGGGMRTDTQYF
J gene: TRBJ2-3
clone size: .
D gene: TRBD2
V gene: TRBV5-1

CDR3 DNA: TGTGCCAGCCACGGCCGGGGTCCTAATGAAAAACTGTTTTTT
CDR3 protein: CASHGRGPNEKLFF
J gene: TRBJ1-4
clone size: .
D gene: .
V gene: TRBV6-6

CDR3 DNA: TGTGCCAGCAGTTTTGATAGGGACGGGTCGCGGCAGTACTTC
CDR3 protein: CASSFDRDGSRQYF
J gene: TRBJ2-5
clone size: .
D gene: .
V gene: TRBV27

CDR3 DNA: TGTGCCAGCAGTCTAACCCGGGGGGGGCAGCCCCAGCATTTT
CDR3 protein: CASSLTRGGQPQHF
J gene: TRBJ1-5
clone size: many
D gene: .
V gene: TRBV6-1

CDR3 DNA: TGTGCCAGCAGCTTAGCGCGTATTAGCGGGAGTGGTACCGATGAGCAGTTCTTC
CDR3 protein: CASSLARISGSGTDEQFF
J gene: TRBJ2-1
clone size: .
D gene: TRBD2
V gene: TRBV7-6

CDR3 DNA: TGTGCCAGCAGCTTAGTGGCAGGACCCACTGAAGCTTTCTTT
CDR3 protein: CASSLVAGPTEAFF
J gene: TRBJ1-1
clone size: .
D gene: .
V gene: TRBV7-6

CDR3 DNA: TGTGCCAGTAGCCGGTATGGACAGCAAGAGACCCAGTACTTC
CDR3 protein: CASSRYGQQETQYF
J gene: TRBJ2-5
clone size: .
D gene: .
V gene: TRBV19

CDR3 DNA: TGCGCCAGCAGCTTGGCCGAGACCCAGTACTTC
CDR3 protein: CASSLAETQYF
J gene: TRBJ2-5
clone size: .
D gene: .
V gene: TRBV5-1

CDR3 DNA: TGTGCCAGTACCTATCTGAGGGGGCAGGGTCGCACTGAAGCTTTCTTT
CDR3 protein: CASTYLRGQGRTEAFF
J gene: TRBJ1-1
clone size: .
D gene: TRBD1
V gene: TRBV19

CDR3 DNA: TGTGCCAGCAGCTTGTACCAGGGTCGTGGCTACACCTTC
CDR3 protein: CASSLYQGRGYTF
J gene: TRBJ1-2
clone size: .
D gene: .
V gene: TRBV5-4

CDR3 DNA: TGTGCCAGCAGGAGGAGGACTCCCTCCTACGAGCAGTACTTC
CDR3 protein: CASRRRTPSYEQYF
J gene: TRBJ2-7
clone size: .
D gene: .
V gene: TRBV6-1